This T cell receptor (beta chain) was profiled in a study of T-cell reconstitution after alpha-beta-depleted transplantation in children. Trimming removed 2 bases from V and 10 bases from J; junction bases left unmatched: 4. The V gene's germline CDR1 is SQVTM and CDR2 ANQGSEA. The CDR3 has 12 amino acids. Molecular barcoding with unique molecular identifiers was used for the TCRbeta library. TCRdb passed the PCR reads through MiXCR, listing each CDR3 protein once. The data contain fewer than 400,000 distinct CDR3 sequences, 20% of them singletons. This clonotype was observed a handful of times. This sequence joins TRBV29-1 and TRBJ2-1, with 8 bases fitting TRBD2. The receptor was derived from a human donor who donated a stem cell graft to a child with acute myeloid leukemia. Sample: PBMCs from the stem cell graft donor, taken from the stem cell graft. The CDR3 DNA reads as TGCAGCGTTGAAAGGGCGGGAGGCGAGCAGTTCTTC. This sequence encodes CSVERAGGEQFF.